Following are 26 T cell receptor beta chains from one sample sequenced in a study of resident and recirculating memory T cells in vitiligo. Produced via immunoSEQ multiplex PCR; TCRdb's table is partial and in-frame only. The data show fewer than 85,000 clones, under 95% seen once. Sequencing was done on a sample of blood. These receptors came from a male donor with vitiligo.

This rearrangement joins TRBV19 to TRBJ2-2, with 11 nucleotides matching TRBD2. This CDR3 spans 17 amino acids. The junction had 8 bases not matched to a gene; V was cut back by 7 bases and J by 1 base. Germline CDR1 reads LNHDA; CDR2 reads SQIVND (reference sequence). The CDR3, as DNA: TGTGCCAGTACGCCCCTCGGACTAGCGGGGAACACCGGGGAGCTGTTTTTT. It codes for CASTPLGLAGNTGELFF.

This chain connects TRBV19 to TRBJ2-5; D unclear. The germline CDR1 and CDR2 sequences are LNHDA and SQIVND (reference sequence). This CDR3 is built from 14 residues. Trimming took off 3 bases at V and 1 base at J, with 9 bases between the two ends. CDR3 coding DNA: TGTGCCAGTAGTATCGGCCACAGCCAAGAGACCCAGTACTTC. It specifies CASSIGHSQETQYF. The variable domain in full, with the rest retrieved from reference TRBV19 and TRBJ2-5, is DGGITQSPKYLFRKEGQNVTLSCEQNLNHDAMYWYRQDPGQGLRLIYYSQIVNDFQKGDIAEGYSVSREKKESFPLTVTSAQKNPTAFYLCASSIGHSQETQYFGPGTRLLVL.

The gene calls are TRBV19 and TRBJ1-5; maybe TRBD1 (5 bases). Germline CDR1 is LNHDA and CDR2 is SQIVND (reference sequence). The CDR3 covers 13 residues. V shed 8 bases and J shed 6 bases, with 14 bases lying between them. CDR3 coding DNA: TGTGCCAGTGAGACAAGGGGCGGTCAGCCCCAGCATTTT. Its translation: CASETRGGQPQHF.

The chain joins TRBV7-9 to TRBJ1-2; D not certain. The V gene's germline CDR1 is SEHNR and CDR2 FQNEAQ (reference sequence). V was pared by 1 base and J by 6 bases, with 12 bases between. This CDR3 region has 14 residues. The CDR3 nucleotides read TGTGCCAGCAGCTTAGTCGAAGGGCGGGATGGCTACACCTTC. Translated, it gives CASSLVEGRDGYTF.

The chain links TRBV6-1 to TRBJ2-7, with TRBD2 matching 9 bases. Losses at the gene ends were 3 bases for V and 3 bases for J; bases not matched to a gene: 6. CDR1 and CDR2 from the germline V gene are MNHNS and SASEGT. The CDR3 is 15 residues long. CDR3 in amino acids: CASSDGLAGIYEQYF. In DNA, the CDR3 is TGTGCCAGCAGTGACGGGCTAGCGGGGATCTACGAGCAGTACTTC.

This clone was counted between two and nine times. This chain links TRBV9 with TRBJ1-1; no reliable D call. This CDR3 is 14 amino acids long. Germline assignment: CDR1 SGDLS and CDR2 YYNGEE. V gave up 0 bases and J gave up 4 bases, with 10 bases separating them. The CDR3 protein is CASSVDYSGTEAFF. The DNA for the CDR3 is TGTGCCAGCAGCGTAGATTACAGTGGCACTGAAGCTTTCTTT. Supplemented by reference TRBV9 and TRBJ1-1, the full variable domain reads DSGVTQTPKHLITATGQRVTLRCSPRSGDLSVYWYQQSLDQGLQFLIQYYNGEERAKGNILERFSAQQFPDLHSELNLSSLELGDSALYFCASSVDYSGTEAFFGQGTRLTVV.

This rearrangement joins TRBV28 to TRBJ2-7; 11 bases map to TRBD1. V dropped 6 bases and J dropped 6; count of bases not matched to a gene: 13. The germline CDR1 and CDR2 sequences are MDHEN and SYDVKM. The CDR3 loop spans 16 amino acids. The CDR3 DNA sequence: TGTGCCAGCAGCATATATAAGGGACAGGGGGAGTCCGAGCAGTACTTC. It encodes CASSIYKGQGESEQYF.

V gene TRBV7-9 combines with J gene TRBJ1-1, with 9 bases that match TRBD1. The CDR3 totals 16 residues. From germline, CDR1 is SEHNR and CDR2 FQNEAQ (reference sequence). J lost 6 bases, V lost 6 bases, and 14 bases had no gene match. CDR3 coding DNA: TGTGCCAGCAGACACACCGGGACAGGGTATTTGGCTGAAGCTTTCTTT. This sequence encodes CASRHTGTGYLAEAFF.

The V gene is TRBV18, the J gene TRBJ2-1; no clear D. The ends were cut back, 1 base at V and 2 bases at J, with 9 bases in the middle. The germline V gene has CDR1 KGHSH and CDR2 LQKENI. The CDR3 is made up of 15 amino acids. CDR3 sequence reads: CASSPRRLPYNEQFF. The CDR3 nucleotides are TGTGCCAGCTCACCACGGAGACTTCCCTACAATGAGCAGTTCTTC.

The J gene is TRBJ2-3, the V gene TRBV28, with 11 bases that match TRBD2. Germline values: CDR1 MDHEN, CDR2 SYDVKM. Trimming cost V 3 bases and J 4 bases; bases outside gene matches: 6. This CDR3 is built from 16 residues. The CDR3 is CASSFLAGGGSDTQYF. CDR3 bases: TGTGCCAGCAGTTTCCTAGCGGGAGGTGGCTCAGATACGCAGTATTTT.

This chain uses TRBV2 with TRBJ2-3, with a tentative D call TRBD1 (5 bases). Trimming stripped 7 bases from V and 5 bases from J, with 13 bases between. The CDR3 sequence is 13 residues long. Germline lookup yields CDR1 SNHLY and CDR2 FYNNEI. The DNA of the CDR3 is TGTGCCAGCACGGAAGGGGAAGGAGATACGCAGTATTTT. Protein: CASTEGEGDTQYF.

CDR3 amino acids: CASNRAEGALETQYF. The CDR3 nucleotides are TGTGCCAGCAACCGCGCGGAAGGGGCGTTAGAGACCCAGTACTTC. The chain employs TRBV5-6 and TRBJ2-5, with D possibly being TRBD1 (5 bases). The CDR3 contains 15 residues. Trimming shortened V by 6 bases and J by 4 bases, and 19 bases separated the two germline ends. CDR1 is SGHDT and CDR2 is YYEEEE in the germline V gene.

The chain's CDR3 is CASSSNPGQGNYGYTF. Written as DNA, the CDR3 is TGTGCCAGCAGTTCAAACCCGGGACAGGGAAACTATGGCTACACCTTC. The chain joins TRBV6-5 to TRBJ1-2; 9 positions agree with TRBD1. The germline gives CDR1 MNHEY, CDR2 SVGAGI. Trimming at V came to 4 bases and at J to 2 bases, leaving 8 bases not matched to a gene. The CDR3 length is 16 residues.

The rearrangement uses TRBV29-1 and TRBJ2-5, with D possibly TRBD2 on 7 matching bases. Trimming stripped 3 bases from V and 5 bases from J, with 10 bases between. The CDR3 runs 12 residues. The germline V gene encodes CDR1 SQVTM and CDR2 ANQGSEA. CDR3 DNA sequence: TGCAGCGTTGAGGCGGGGGCGGAGACCCAGTACTTC. Residues: CSVEAGAETQYF.

The chain links TRBV7-2 to TRBJ2-2; a possible D gene is TRBD2 (6 bases). Per germline, CDR1 SGHTA and CDR2 FQGNSA. The CDR3 has 16 residues. With 5 bases removed from V and 0 bases from J, the gap between germline ends came to 13 bases. The CDR3 loop reads CASSPGRLANTGELFF. The CDR3 nucleotides read TGTGCCAGCAGCCCGGGGAGGCTAGCGAACACCGGGGAGCTGTTTTTT.

The chain couples TRBV5-5 to TRBJ1-5; TRBD1 is a possible D gene (5 bases). Germline CDR1 SGHKS, CDR2 YYEKEE (reference sequence). Trimming took 4 bases from V and 4 from J, leaving 12 bases between them. This CDR3 is built from 14 residues. The CDR3 sequence is CASSHDSVNQPQHF. The CDR3, as DNA: TGTGCCAGCAGCCATGACAGCGTAAATCAGCCCCAGCATTTT.

This chain joins TRBV10-3 and TRBJ2-3, with no clear D. Germline V gene lookup returns CDR1 ENHRY and CDR2 SYGVKD. V lost 3 bases, J lost 4 bases, and 5 bases lay in between. CDR3 length: 12 residues. Written as DNA, the CDR3 is TGTGCCATCAGTGAACTCGCAGATACGCAGTATTTT. Protein sequence: CAISELADTQYF.

V is TRBV4-1 and J is TRBJ2-2, with TRBD2 matching 10 bases. The V gene's germline CDR1 is MGHRA and CDR2 YSYEKL. This CDR3 is 15 amino acids long. Trimming cost V 3 bases and J 8 bases; bases outside gene matches: 6. CDR3 sequence: CASSQLAGVRGELFF. CDR3 DNA sequence: TGCGCCAGCAGCCAGCTAGCGGGAGTAAGAGGGGAGCTGTTTTTT.

V usage is TRBV7-3 and J usage is TRBJ2-1, with a possible D match to TRBD1 (6 bases). From germline, CDR1 is SGHTA and CDR2 FQGTGA. V was shortened by 4 bases and J by 5 bases, with 18 bases between the two germline ends. The CDR3 runs to 16 residues. This CDR3 reads CASSSPGTIANNEQFF. The CDR3 nucleotides are TGTGCCAGCAGCTCCCCCGGGACAATTGCTAACAATGAGCAGTTCTTC.

The chain recombines TRBV28 with TRBJ2-7; 7 positions match TRBD1. Germline V gene sequence: CDR1 MDHEN, CDR2 SYDVKM. The CDR3 loop spans 12 amino acids. With V trimmed by 6 bases and J by 6 bases, 5 bases remained unmatched. CDR3 loop: CASRERGREQYF. CDR3 nucleotides: TGTGCCAGCAGGGAAAGGGGGCGCGAGCAGTACTTC.

The chain couples TRBV6-1 to TRBJ1-2; D unclear. The CDR3 contains 13 residues. Germline values: CDR1 MNHNS, CDR2 SASEGT. Trimming took 8 bases from V and 2 from J, leaving 12 bases between them. The CDR3 is CASVLSLNYGYTF. The CDR3 bases are TGTGCCAGCGTGCTTAGCCTGAACTATGGCTACACCTTC.

V is TRBV13 and J is TRBJ1-1; D is undetermined. This CDR3 has 13 amino acids. Per the germline V gene, CDR1 is PRHDT and CDR2 is FYEKMQ (reference sequence). The ends were cut back, 1 base at V and 4 bases at J, with 7 bases in the middle. The CDR3: CASSLVAGTEAFF. The DNA of the CDR3 is TGTGCCAGCAGCTTAGTGGCGGGCACTGAAGCTTTCTTT. Filled out from reference TRBV13 and TRBJ1-1, the complete variable domain reads AAGVIQSPRHLIKEKRETATLKCYPIPRHDTVYWYQQGPGQDPQFLISFYEKMQSDKGSIPDRFSAQQFSDYHSELNMSSLELGDSALYFCASSLVAGTEAFFGQGTRLTVV.

The rearrangement uses TRBV4-3 and TRBJ2-5; 11 bases line up with TRBD1. The germline V gene encodes CDR1 LGHNA and CDR2 YSLEER. The CDR3 has 13 amino acids. J gave up 5 bases and V 4 bases, and 0 bases lay outside the gene matches. CDR3 coding DNA: TGCGCCAGCAGCCGGGACAGGGGGGAGACCCAGTACTTC. Protein product: CASSRDRGETQYF.

The chain recombines TRBV5-1 with TRBJ2-3, with 9 positions matching TRBD2. The CDR3 is made up of 16 amino acids. Germline V CDR1 and CDR2: SGHRS, YFSETQ. After removal of 4 bases from V and 6 bases from J, the junction contained 12 bases not matched to a gene. In DNA form, the CDR3 reads TGCGCCAGCAGCCCCTGGCGGGAGGGGCCCCTGGATACGCAGTATTTT. Translated, it gives CASSPWREGPLDTQYF.

This clone turned up a few times. V is TRBV7-9 and J is TRBJ1-4, with TRBD1 matching over 7 bases. This CDR3 has 14 amino acids. Germline CDR1 reads SEHNR; CDR2 reads FQNEAQ (reference sequence). V was clipped by 5 bases and J by 6 bases; unmatched bases: 6. The CDR3 DNA follows: TGTGCCAGCAGCATCGACAGGGTCTATGAAAAACTGTTTTTT. This gives the protein CASSIDRVYEKLFF.

The V call is TRBV14, the J call TRBJ2-5; possible D gene TRBD1, 6 bases. Germline assignment: CDR1 SGHDN and CDR2 FVKESK. Deletions cut 3 bases from V and 5 bases from J, with 13 bases between. The CDR3 runs to 14 residues. CDR3 region: CASSQRQVWETQYF. CDR3 nucleotides: TGTGCCAGCAGCCAGAGACAGGTATGGGAGACCCAGTACTTC.